This T cell receptor beta chain is drawn from a study of regulatory T cells in long-lasting Graves disease. Construction of the TCR beta libraries employed iRepertoire HTBI primers in conjunction with Arm-PCR of CDR3 regions. MiXCR was run by TCRdb on the multiplex PCR reads, yielding one entry per CDR3 protein. Of some 490,000 distinct CDR3 sequences in the sample, around 12% are singletons; the top ten hold roughly 8.2%. This sample's time point: newly diagnosed GD, antithyroid drugs for less than 3 months. RNA isolated from PBMCs was used to make the TCR library. This clonotype was observed at least ten times. The data were also submitted as part of a second study, on T cells in Graves' hyperthyroidism and ophthalmopathy.

The source is a woman younger than 45 with Graves disease. This material consisted of peripheral blood mononuclear cells (PBMCs), taken at new diagnosis, from a patient treated with antithyroid drugs.

The CDR3 region has the DNA TGCGCCAGCAGCGGGGACAGGGGACCGAACACCGGGGAGCTGTTTTTT. This encodes CASSGDRGPNTGELFF. The rearrangement links TRBV5-1 to TRBJ2-2, with TRBD1 matching over 10 bases. Germline CDR1 is SGHRS and CDR2 is YFSETQ. Losses at the gene ends were 4 bases for V and 0 bases for J; bases not matched to a gene: 3. This CDR3 region has 16 residues.